This TCR beta chain was sequenced for a study of blood T cell repertoires in COVID-19. Study context: Nucleic acid was either cDNA or gDNA, and it came from T cells, B-cell-depleted T cells, or PBMCs.

Germline lookup yields CDR1 ENHRY and CDR2 SYGVKD. V was clipped by 3 bases and J by 1 base; unmatched bases: 7. This CDR3 is 16 amino acids long. Profiling relied on immunoSEQ multiplex PCR, and the TCRdb table lists in-frame clones only, not all of them. The sample consists of approximately 220,000 clones, approximately 86% of them appearing once. Residents of about two dozen US areas, aged about 18 to 95 years, made up the participants. The study assigned cohorts using participant-reported clinical history. The source is a woman in her forties with acute COVID-19. The specimen was PBMCs or T cells enriched from blood (not recorded which). The chain joins TRBV10-3 to TRBJ2-3; 7 bases align to TRBD2. CDR3 bases: TGTGCCATCAGTGAAGGTCGGGAGGTTGGCACAGATACGCAGTATTTT. Protein sequence: CAISEGREVGTDTQYF.